This TCR beta chain came from a study of T cells in Graves' hyperthyroidism and ophthalmopathy. This clonotype was picked up many times. Researchers took RNA transcripts and amplified the TCR beta CDR3 regions from them. The TCR CDR3 was amplified in a first-round RT-PCR using the HTBI primer set. TCRdb fed the multiplex PCR reads into MiXCR, producing one record per CDR3 protein. The top ten hold around 57% of the sample, which has approximately 300,000 distinct CDR3 sequences, 15% to 20% seen once. V lost 4 bases to trimming and J lost 0 bases, with 11 bases between them. The CDR3 is made up of 15 amino acids. Germline V CDR1 and CDR2: SGHTA, FQGTGA.

The chain has TRBV7-3 and TRBJ2-3, with D maybe TRBD1 (5 bases). This clonotype was obtained from a woman aged 60-75 years with Graves' ophthalmopathy. The source material was blood. The CDR3: CASSSQDPSTDTQYF. DNA of the CDR3: TGTGCCAGCAGCTCACAGGACCCTAGCACAGATACGCAGTATTTT.